Below, 22 T cell receptor beta chains from the same sample are listed, as sequenced in a study of blood T cell repertoires in COVID-19. This table comes from immunoSEQ multiplex PCR, and its TCRdb copy is limited to in-frame clones, with some not included. Altogether 190,000 or so clones are present, 87% being singletons, with the ten largest covering just under 0.9%. The sample comprised peripheral blood. The receptors come from a woman aged 18-29 years who had recovered from COVID-19.

The V call is TRBV27, the J call TRBJ1-2; TRBD1 aligns across 7 bases. This CDR3 spans 16 amino acids. Germline CDR1 is MNHEY and CDR2 is SMNVEV (reference sequence). The V segment lost 0 bases and the J segment 8 bases; nucleotides outside the gene matches: 12. CDR3 nucleotide sequence: TGTGCCAGCAGTTTATCGACAACAGGGGACCCTAAAGGCTACACCTTC. As protein: CASSLSTTGDPKGYTF.

Worth noting for this clone: Within the sample, other DNA sequences also encode this same CDR3. The chain couples TRBV18 to TRBJ2-7, with a possible D match to TRBD2 (5 bases). The V end lost 4 bases, the J end lost 3 bases, and 10 bases lay between the germline ends. The CDR3 sequence is 13 residues long. Germline V CDR1 and CDR2: KGHSH, LQKENI. CDR3 sequence (DNA): TGTGCCAGCTCACTTGGACTGGACTACGAGCAGTACGTC. This codes for CASSLGLDYEQYV.

The rearrangement joins TRBV7-2 to TRBJ2-5; 8 bases line up with TRBD1. CDR3 length equals 16 residues. Germline CDR1 SGHTA, CDR2 FQGNSA. V dropped 5 bases and J dropped 5; count of bases not matched to a gene: 13. CDR3 protein: CASSLAPGRGQETQYF. The CDR3 bases are TGTGCCAGCAGCCTCGCCCCTGGCAGGGGGCAGGAGACCCAGTACTTC.

The V gene is TRBV27, the J gene TRBJ1-6; D call uncertain. CDR3 length: 13 residues. V was pared by 3 bases and J by 7 bases, with 7 bases between. CDR1 MNHEY and CDR2 SMNVEV come from the germline V gene (reference sequence). The CDR3 nucleotides are TGTGCCAGCAGTTTCTCAGCGAATTCACCCCTCCACTTT. Protein: CASSFSANSPLHF.

The sample holds a few counts of this clone. V gene TRBV4-2 combines with J gene TRBJ2-2; D might be TRBD2 (6 bases). Looked up from germline, CDR1 is LGHNA and CDR2 is YNFKEQ. Trimming left V 1 base short and J 2 bases short, with 14 bases between. The CDR3 contains 17 residues. As DNA, the CDR3 is TGTGCCAGCAGCCAAGTGGTGGGACTCACCAACACCGGGGAGCTGTTTTTT. Translated, it gives CASSQVVGLTNTGELFF.

The V and J genes are TRBV7-2 and TRBJ1-2; 7 bases line up with TRBD1. Germline-derived CDR1 and CDR2 are SGHTA and FQGNSA. The trim removed 5 bases at V and 2 bases at J, leaving 5 bases unmatched. This CDR3 comprises 14 residues. The DNA of the CDR3 is TGTGCCAGCAGCCGGGACAGCCAAAACTATGGCTACACCTTC. Translated, it gives CASSRDSQNYGYTF.

V is TRBV11-3 and J is TRBJ2-2, with D perhaps TRBD1 (6 bases). This CDR3 comprises 15 residues. In germline, CDR1 is SGHNT, CDR2 YENEEA. Trimming stripped 2 bases from V and 3 bases from J, with 10 bases between. CDR3 bases: TGTGCCAGCAGCTTAAAAGGGGGACACACCGGGGAGCTGTTTTTT. Its protein product is CASSLKGGHTGELFF.

The genes are TRBV7-6 and TRBJ2-7; weak D call: TRBD2 (5 bases). The V and J ends lost 1 base and 0 bases respectively, with 10 bases between them. In germline, CDR1 is SGHVS, CDR2 FNYEAQ. The CDR3 has 15 residues. CDR3 nucleotides: TGTGCCAGCAGCTTAGATCCGGGAAACTCCTACGAGCAGTACTTC. Its protein product is CASSLDPGNSYEQYF.

This chain uses TRBV6-5 with TRBJ1-3; TRBD1 matches 8 bases. CDR3 length equals 15 residues. V gave up 5 bases and J gave up 2 bases; unmatched junction bases: 5. Germline CDR1 reads MNHEY; CDR2 reads SVGAGI. The CDR3 here is CASSTDRGPGNTIYF. The CDR3 DNA reads as TGTGCCAGCAGTACTGACAGGGGTCCTGGAAACACCATATATTTT.

V is TRBV5-1 and J is TRBJ2-3; D might be TRBD1 (7 bases). Germline V gene lookup returns CDR1 SGHRS and CDR2 YFSETQ. The V end was cut by 3 bases, the J end by 3 bases, with 20 bases between. This CDR3 is built from 17 residues. CDR3 region: CASSSNTRGAGTDTQYF. CDR3 sequence (DNA): TGCGCCAGCAGCTCAAACACCAGGGGGGCCGGAACAGATACGCAGTATTTT.

This clone was picked up a small number of times. The genes are TRBV10-3 and TRBJ1-6; 9 positions match TRBD1. V lost 6 bases to trimming and J lost 9 bases; unmatched junction nucleotides: 6. The CDR3 loop spans 14 amino acids. Per the germline V gene, CDR1 is ENHRY and CDR2 is SYGVKD. The CDR3 spells CAISAGQGISPLHF. CDR3 nucleotides: TGTGCCATCAGCGCAGGACAGGGGATTTCACCCCTCCACTTT.

The chain is built from TRBV5-4 and TRBJ2-5; TRBD2 matches 9 bases. Per the germline V gene, CDR1 is SGHNT and CDR2 is YYREEE (reference sequence). The J segment lost 3 bases and the V segment lost 1 base, leaving 10 bases of the junction unmatched. The CDR3 extends over 17 amino acids. The CDR3 spells CASSLKGGGGAKETQYF. The CDR3 DNA sequence: TGTGCCAGCAGCTTGAAAGGTGGCGGGGGGGCCAAAGAGACCCAGTACTTC.

This chain connects TRBV7-9 to TRBJ2-1; D remains ambiguous. Trimming took off 4 bases at V and 4 bases at J, with 11 bases between the two ends. CDR3 size: 14 residues. Per the germline V gene, CDR1 is SEHNR and CDR2 is FQNEAQ (reference sequence). The CDR3 DNA reads as TGTGCCAGCAGCTCCGGAGACTCGTACAATGAGCAGTTCTTC. It yields the protein CASSSGDSYNEQFF.

The V call is TRBV2, the J call TRBJ1-1; D uncertain. Germline lookup yields CDR1 SNHLY and CDR2 FYNNEI. Trimming took off 4 bases at V and 5 bases at J, with 14 bases between the two ends. The CDR3 sequence is 14 residues long. This CDR3 reads CASSAVVGVTEAFF. The CDR3 DNA follows: TGTGCCAGCAGTGCTGTGGTCGGGGTGACTGAAGCTTTCTTT.

The rearrangement joins TRBV21-1 to TRBJ2-7; the DNA was not compared with TRBD2, the D call given in the table. TRBV21-1 has pseudogene status. The CDR3 consists of 17 residues. The CDR3 sequence: CASSPSSGSTGLYEQYV. The CDR3 region has the DNA TGTGCCAGCAGCCCCTCCTCGGGGTCCACTGGTCTCTACGAGCAGTACGTC.

The CDR3 sequence: CATSRDLGRVGLSSYNEQFF. The CDR3 DNA reads as TGTGCCACCAGCAGAGATCTCGGCAGGGTGGGCCTGAGCTCCTACAATGAGCAGTTCTTC. V is TRBV15 and J is TRBJ2-1; D is perhaps TRBD1 (5 bases). The CDR3 is 20 amino acids. The V end lost 0 bases, the J end lost 0 bases, and 21 bases lay between the germline ends. Germline V gene sequence: CDR1 LNHNV, CDR2 YYDKDF (reference sequence). Full variable domain (missing parts from reference TRBV15 and TRBJ2-1): DAMVIQNPRYQVTQFGKPVTLSCSQTLNHNVMYWYQQKSSQAPKLLFHYYDKDFNNEADTPDNFQSRRPNTSFCFLDIRSPGLGDTAMYLCATSRDLGRVGLSSYNEQFFGPGTRLTVL.

This clone was seen a few times. The gene calls are TRBV4-2 and TRBJ2-1, with 11 bases that match TRBD2. The CDR3 has 15 amino acids. V lost 0 bases and J lost 6; bases outside the gene matches: 1. Germline V gene data show CDR1 as LGHNA and CDR2 as YNFKEQ. CDR3: CASSQELAGANEQFF. Here the CDR3 DNA reads TGTGCCAGCAGCCAAGAACTAGCGGGAGCCAATGAGCAGTTCTTC.

This rearrangement joins TRBV29-1 to TRBJ1-2, with TRBD1 identical over 8 bases. This CDR3 is 13 amino acids long. Unmatched junction bases numbered 3, after V lost 0 bases and J lost 6 bases. The V gene's germline CDR1 is SQVTM and CDR2 ANQGSEA. CDR3 DNA: TGCAGCGTTGAAGAGGCAGGGGGCCATGGCTACACCTTC. Translating gives CSVEEAGGHGYTF.

This clone occurred many times. The gene calls are TRBV6-4 and TRBJ2-1; TRBD2 agrees at 8 bases. V lost 2 bases and J lost 5; bases outside the gene matches: 2. The CDR3 is 14 residues long. From germline, CDR1 is MRHNA and CDR2 SNTAGT. CDR3 sequence reads: CASSDIAGHNEQFF. The CDR3 region has the DNA TGTGCCAGCAGTGACATAGCGGGGCACAATGAGCAGTTCTTC.

This rearrangement joins TRBV18 to TRBJ2-7; 10 positions match TRBD2. Trimming at V came to 3 bases and at J to 2 bases, leaving 1 base not matched to a gene. The V gene's germline CDR1 is KGHSH and CDR2 LQKENI. The CDR3 extends over 14 amino acids. Here the CDR3 reads CASSPGTSAYEQYV. DNA for the CDR3: TGTGCCAGCTCACCTGGGACTAGCGCCTACGAGCAGTACGTC.

The chain is built from TRBV5-5 and TRBJ1-5, with 8 bases fitting TRBD1. With V trimmed by 3 bases and J by 5 bases, 7 bases remained unmatched. This CDR3 is built from 15 residues. Germline V gene lookup returns CDR1 SGHKS and CDR2 YYEKEE (reference sequence). CDR3 in DNA: TGTGCCAGCAGCTCCCTCCCACAGGGGGATCAGCCCCAGCATTTT. This codes for CASSSLPQGDQPQHF.

The chain couples TRBV7-9 to TRBJ1-3; D perhaps matches TRBD1 (6 bases). Trimming removed 6 bases from V and 0 bases from J, with 15 bases in between. The V gene's germline CDR1 is SEHNR and CDR2 FQNEAQ (reference sequence). The CDR3 spans 16 residues. The CDR3 coding sequence is TGTGCCAGCAGATTCCTGGGGGCGAGCTCTGGAAACACCATATATTTT. It translates to CASRFLGASSGNTIYF. The variable domain in full, with the rest retrieved from reference TRBV7-9 and TRBJ1-3, is DTGVSQNPRHKITKRGQNVTFRCDPISEHNRLYWYRQTLGQGPEFLTYFQNEAQLEKSRLLSDRFSAERPKGSFSTLEIQRTEQGDSAMYLCASRFLGASSGNTIYFGEGSWLTVV.